This T cell receptor beta chain was retrieved from a study of T cell changes during pregnancy in multiple sclerosis. TCRdb keeps only in-frame clones here, not all; method: immunoSEQ multiplex PCR. The sample lists under 95,000 clones, 94% occurring once. CDR3 size: 16 residues. CDR1 and CDR2 from the germline V gene are SEHNR and FQNEAQ (reference sequence). Trimming removed 5 bases from V and 7 bases from J; junction bases left unmatched: 10. The sample here was peripheral blood, taken in the second trimester of pregnancy. The chain employs TRBV7-9 and TRBJ2-1, with 11 bases lining up with TRBD2. This clonotype was sampled from a female donor in good health, enrolled as a control in a pregnancy study. The CDR3 DNA reads TGTGCCAGCAGCCGGCAGACTAGCGGGAATCAAAATGAGCAGTTCTTC. This gives the protein CASSRQTSGNQNEQFF.